What follows are 20 T cell receptor beta chains derived from one specimen sequenced in a study of blood T cell repertoires in COVID-19. The method was immunoSEQ multiplex PCR; TCRdb's version includes in-frame clones alone and lacks a portion of them. The sample contains some 120,000 clones, over 75% of which appear only once. Specimen: peripheral blood. Receptor source: an elderly man with active or convalescent COVID-19.

The V call is TRBV19, the J call TRBJ1-2; TRBD1 is a possible D gene (5 bases). The germline CDR1 and CDR2 sequences are LNHDA and SQIVND (reference sequence). The CDR3 is 14 residues long. V was pared by 5 bases and J by 4 bases, with 14 bases between. The CDR3 spells CASSLNRGTYGYTF. CDR3 sequence (DNA): TGTGCCAGTAGTCTAAATAGGGGTACCTATGGCTACACCTTC.

Only one count was recorded for this clone. The chain is built from TRBV19 and TRBJ2-3, with 7 bases aligning to TRBD1. This CDR3 comprises 16 residues. The V segment lost 5 bases and the J segment 6 bases; nucleotides outside the gene matches: 14. Germline V lookup: CDR1 LNHDA, CDR2 SQIVND (reference sequence). This chain's CDR3 is CASSQGGSALRDTQYF. The CDR3 DNA follows: TGTGCCAGTAGTCAAGGGGGCTCGGCCCTTCGGGATACGCAGTATTTT. Filled out from reference TRBV19 and TRBJ2-3, the complete variable domain reads DGGITQSPKYLFRKEGQNVTLSCEQNLNHDAMYWYRQDPGQGLRLIYYSQIVNDFQKGDIAEGYSVSREKKESFPLTVTSAQKNPTAFYLCASSQGGSALRDTQYFGPGTRLTVL.

The chain is built from TRBV2 and TRBJ2-5, with D perhaps TRBD2 (6 bases). Germline V CDR1 and CDR2: SNHLY, FYNNEI. The V end lost 2 bases, the J end lost 5 bases, and 9 bases lay between the germline ends. CDR3 length: 13 residues. The CDR3 loop reads CASSERGRETQYF. Here the CDR3 DNA reads TGTGCCAGCAGTGAAAGAGGGAGGGAGACCCAGTACTTC.

V is TRBV7-9 and J is TRBJ1-1; 7 bases fit TRBD1. V dropped 2 bases and J dropped 1; count of bases not matched to a gene: 4. This CDR3 has 15 amino acids. Germline CDR1 and CDR2: SEHNR and FQNEAQ (reference sequence). The CDR3 sequence is CASSLSGTANTEAFF. CDR3 nucleotides: TGTGCCAGCAGCTTATCCGGGACAGCGAACACTGAAGCTTTCTTT.

The rearrangement uses TRBV6-4 and TRBJ1-5, with 10 bases identical to TRBD1. The trim removed 8 bases at V and 5 bases at J, leaving 6 bases unmatched. CDR3 size: 14 residues. Germline V gives CDR1 MRHNA, CDR2 SNTAGT. CDR3 in DNA: TGTGCCAGCTCCGGACAGGGGGGGGATCAGCCCCAGCATTTT. Translating it yields CASSGQGGDQPQHF.

This clone was detected only a few times. The chain is built from TRBV10-1 and TRBJ1-1; possibly TRBD1 for D (6 bases). The CDR3 runs to 17 residues. The germline V gene has CDR1 WNHNN and CDR2 SYGVQD (reference sequence). Trimming shortened V by 6 bases and J by 1 base, and 21 bases separated the two germline ends. The CDR3 DNA sequence: TGCGCCAGCAGCCACTCCCGGACAGCAAAGGGGAACACTGAAGCTTTCTTT. This gives the protein CASSHSRTAKGNTEAFF.

The sample holds one count of this clone. J is TRBJ2-3 and V is TRBV29-1; possible D gene TRBD2, 7 bases. This CDR3 contains 13 residues. V lost 7 bases to trimming and J lost 3 bases, with 14 bases between them. Germline V CDR1 and CDR2: SQVTM, ANQGSEA. CDR3 loop: CSASGGRTDTQYF. The CDR3 DNA sequence: TGCAGCGCTTCGGGGGGCCGGACAGATACGCAGTATTTT.

The chain uses TRBV5-1 and TRBJ1-2; 11 nucleotides align to TRBD1. This CDR3 has 14 amino acids. Unmatched junction bases numbered 7, after V lost 4 bases and J lost 8 bases. Germline CDR1 SGHRS, CDR2 YFSETQ. CDR3 nucleotide sequence: TGCGCCAGCAGCCTAGGACAGGGGGCGGGAGGCTACACCTTC. Encoded protein: CASSLGQGAGGYTF.

V gene TRBV11-3 combines with J gene TRBJ2-1; D is perhaps TRBD2 (6 bases). Trimming took 1 base from V and 10 from J, leaving 11 bases between them. The germline V gene encodes CDR1 SGHNT and CDR2 YENEEA. This CDR3 contains 13 residues. The CDR3 region has the DNA TGTGCCAGCAGCTTAGTGGGGGGAGCAGAGCAGTTCTTC. Translated, it gives CASSLVGGAEQFF.

The chain combines TRBV9 with TRBJ2-2, with a weak D call TRBD2 (5 bases). V dropped 4 bases and J dropped 1 base, with 29 bases sitting between them. Germline V gives CDR1 SGDLS, CDR2 YYNGEE. The CDR3 covers 21 residues. The CDR3 is CASSPRSPLGSSHRNTGELFF. In DNA, the CDR3 is TGTGCCAGCAGCCCCCGTAGCCCCCTTGGTTCTAGCCATCGGAACACCGGGGAGCTGTTTTTT. The full variable domain, in which reference TRBV9 and TRBJ2-2 provide the parts outside the CDR3, is DSGVTQTPKHLITATGQRVTLRCSPRSGDLSVYWYQQSLDQGLQFLIQYYNGEERAKGNILERFSAQQFPDLHSELNLSSLELGDSALYFCASSPRSPLGSSHRNTGELFFGEGSRLTVL.

This clone was counted once. The chain recombines TRBV5-6 with TRBJ1-2; D is unresolved. Per germline, CDR1 SGHDT and CDR2 YYEEEE. Trimming stripped 4 bases from V and 0 bases from J, with 19 bases between. The CDR3 consists of 17 residues. The CDR3 DNA follows: TGTGCCAGCAGCCCCGGGAGGCCAGGCCTCACTAACTATGGCTACACCTTC. This codes for CASSPGRPGLTNYGYTF.

This clone was detected many times. The chain uses TRBV2 and TRBJ2-5; TRBD1 matches at 7 bases. Losses at the gene ends were 10 bases for V and 4 bases for J; bases not matched to a gene: 9. Germline V lookup: CDR1 SNHLY, CDR2 FYNNEI. The CDR3 extends over 13 amino acids. The CDR3 bases are TGTGCCACAGAGGGGGCCCGGGGAGAGACCCAGTACTTC. Protein: CATEGARGETQYF.

This chain links TRBV19 with TRBJ2-3; 10 bases line up with TRBD2. V shed 3 bases and J 2 bases; nucleotides not matched to a gene: 2. Germline lookup yields CDR1 LNHDA and CDR2 SQIVND (reference sequence). This CDR3 is 15 amino acids long. CDR3: CASSIGLAVTDTQYF. CDR3 DNA: TGTGCCAGTAGTATCGGACTAGCGGTCACAGATACGCAGTATTTT.

This clone was seen a handful of times. V gene TRBV7-8 combines with J gene TRBJ2-1; 10 nucleotides line up with TRBD2. This CDR3 has 15 amino acids. The germline gives CDR1 SGHVS, CDR2 FQNEAQ. V was pared by 5 bases and J by 7 bases, with 8 bases of the junction left unmatched. CDR3 DNA sequence: TGTGCCAGCAGCCCCGGGAGCGGGGGGGCAAATGAGCAGTTCTTC. Translation: CASSPGSGGANEQFF. Using reference TRBV7-8 and TRBJ2-1 for the parts outside the CDR3, the full variable domain is GAGVSQSPRYKVAKRGQDVALRCDPISGHVSLFWYQQALGQGPEFLTYFQNEAQLDKSGLPSDRFFAERPEGSVSTLKIQRTQQEDSAVYLCASSPGSGGANEQFFGPGTRLTVL.

The chain employs TRBV30 and TRBJ1-1; 10 bases map to TRBD1. The V and J ends lost 3 bases and 6 bases, in that order; junction bases with no gene match: 4. The CDR3 is 13 amino acids. Germline V gene data show CDR1 as GTSNPN and CDR2 as SVGIG (reference sequence). The CDR3 sequence: CAWRGTGESEAFF. CDR3 in DNA: TGTGCCTGGAGGGGGACAGGGGAGTCTGAAGCTTTCTTT.

The rearrangement uses TRBV7-2 and TRBJ2-1; the D is unclear. The V end lost 2 bases, the J end lost 4 bases, and 9 bases lay between the germline ends. This CDR3 has 14 amino acids. Germline lookup yields CDR1 SGHTA and CDR2 FQGNSA. The CDR3 reads CASSLSLEYNEQFF. CDR3 in DNA: TGTGCCAGCAGCTTATCACTTGAATACAATGAGCAGTTCTTC.

This chain uses TRBV18 with TRBJ2-7; TRBD2 matches 11 bases. V shed 3 bases, J shed 0 bases, and the junction held 10 bases outside the gene matches. The CDR3 is made up of 18 amino acids. Germline V gene data show CDR1 as KGHSH and CDR2 as LQKENI. CDR3 nucleotide sequence: TGTGCCAGCTCACCCAAACTAGCGGGAGAGAGATACTCCTACGAGCAGTACTTC. It codes for CASSPKLAGERYSYEQYF. The whole variable domain, remainder taken from reference TRBV18 and TRBJ2-7, is NAGVMQNPRHLVRRRGQEARLRCSPMKGHSHVYWYRQLPEEGLKFMVYLQKENIIDESGMPKERFSAEFPKEGPSILRIQQVVRGDSAAYFCASSPKLAGERYSYEQYFGPGTRLTVT.

The CDR3 nucleotides read TGTGCCATCAGTGAGTTGAAGGGTGTGAGGAGGTACTATGGCTACACCTTC. Translated, it gives CAISELKGVRRYYGYTF. The genes are TRBV10-3 and TRBJ1-2; D uncertain. Germline loops: CDR1 ENHRY, CDR2 SYGVKD. The V end was cut by 1 base, the J end by 3 bases, with 18 bases between. The CDR3 totals 17 residues.

This clone was counted once. V is TRBV10-3 and J is TRBJ1-3; D not certain. Trimming stripped 2 bases from V and 0 bases from J, with 8 bases between. Germline assignment: CDR1 ENHRY and CDR2 SYGVKD. The CDR3 has 15 amino acids. CDR3 amino acids: CAISEGTSSGNTIYF. CDR3 nucleotide sequence: TGTGCCATCAGTGAGGGCACAAGCTCTGGAAACACCATATATTTT.

The J gene is TRBJ1-1, the V gene TRBV30; D remains ambiguous. In germline, CDR1 is GTSNPN, CDR2 SVGIG (reference sequence). The CDR3 is 12 residues long. The ends were cut back, 0 bases at V and 6 bases at J, with 8 bases in the middle. The CDR3 loop reads CAWSVAMAEAFF. CDR3 nucleotide sequence: TGTGCCTGGAGTGTGGCCATGGCTGAAGCTTTCTTT. The whole variable domain, filled in from reference TRBV30 and TRBJ1-1, reads SQTIHQWPATLVQPVGSPLSLECTVEGTSNPNLYWYRQAAGRGLQLLFYSVGIGQISSEVPQNLSASRPQDRQFILSSKKLLLSDSGFYLCAWSVAMAEAFFGQGTRLTVV.